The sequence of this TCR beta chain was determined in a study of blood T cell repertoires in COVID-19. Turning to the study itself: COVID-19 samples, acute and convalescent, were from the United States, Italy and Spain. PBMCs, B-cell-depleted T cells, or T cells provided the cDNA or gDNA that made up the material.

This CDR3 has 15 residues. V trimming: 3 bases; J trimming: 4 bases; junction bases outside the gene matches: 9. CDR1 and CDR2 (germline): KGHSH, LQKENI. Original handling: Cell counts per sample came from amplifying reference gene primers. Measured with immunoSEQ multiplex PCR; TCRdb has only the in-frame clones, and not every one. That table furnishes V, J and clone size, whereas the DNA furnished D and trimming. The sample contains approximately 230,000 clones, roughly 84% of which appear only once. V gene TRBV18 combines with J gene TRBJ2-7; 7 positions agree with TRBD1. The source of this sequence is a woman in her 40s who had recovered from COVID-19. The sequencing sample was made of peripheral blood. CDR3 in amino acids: CASSPQGQMIYEQYF. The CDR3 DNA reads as TGTGCCAGCTCACCGCAGGGACAGATGATTTACGAGCAGTACTTC.